These 31 T cell receptor beta chains came from one sample sequenced in a study of T cell changes during pregnancy in multiple sclerosis. Sequencing used immunoSEQ multiplex PCR; TCRdb keeps in-frame clones, though not all of them. This sample has around 25,000 clones, with about 88% found just once. The sample here was CD8+ T cells from peripheral blood mononuclear cells, taken in the second trimester of pregnancy. The receptors shown here come from a female donor with multiple sclerosis, enrolled in a pregnancy study.

This clone was observed once. The chain is built from TRBV19 and TRBJ2-1; perhaps TRBD2 as D (5 bases). The CDR3 length is 13 residues. Germline-derived CDR1 and CDR2 are LNHDA and SQIVND (reference sequence). Trimming shortened V by 5 bases and J by 4 bases, and 9 bases separated the two germline ends. CDR3 loop: CASSPGLYNEQFF. Here the CDR3 DNA reads TGTGCCAGTAGTCCCGGACTGTACAATGAGCAGTTCTTC.

The gene calls are TRBV4-1 and TRBJ2-7; D possibly corresponds to TRBD1 (5 bases). CDR1 and CDR2 (germline): MGHRA, YSYEKL. This CDR3 comprises 19 residues. V lost 1 base and J 3 bases, leaving 25 bases between the germline ends. CDR3 bases: TGCGCCAGCAGCCAAGGAACACGGGCCGTTGGGGCGAGCGACTACGAGCAGTACTTC. This translates into CASSQGTRAVGASDYEQYF.

This sequence joins TRBV7-9 and TRBJ1-1; D might be TRBD1 (5 bases). The CDR3 has 14 amino acids. Per germline, CDR1 SEHNR and CDR2 FQNEAQ (reference sequence). V was clipped by 8 bases and J by 2 bases, with 15 bases between them. DNA of the CDR3: TGTGCCAGCGGGTCTCCCGACAGAAACACTGAAGCTTTCTTT. Protein: CASGSPDRNTEAFF.

CDR3 amino acids: CSVVASNTIYF. Written as DNA, the CDR3 is TGCAGCGTTGTAGCCAGTAACACCATATATTTT. The chain carries TRBV29-1 and TRBJ1-3; D is unclear. There are 11 residues in the CDR3. Trimming cost V 4 bases and J 7 bases, with 8 bases left between them. CDR1 SQVTM and CDR2 ANQGSEA come from the germline V gene. Full variable domain (outside the CDR3, taken from reference TRBV29-1 and TRBJ1-3): SAVISQKPSRDICQRGTSLTIQCQVDSQVTMMFWYRQQPGQSLTLIATANQGSEATYESGFVIDKFPISRPNLTFSTLTVSNMSPEDSSIYLCSVVASNTIYFGEGSWLTVV.

The chain employs TRBV28 and TRBJ1-2, with 7 bases matching TRBD1. Germline trimming cut 4 bases from V and 4 bases from J; bases unmatched to any gene: 0. Germline CDR1 and CDR2: MDHEN and SYDVKM. The CDR3 extends over 12 amino acids. Here the CDR3 DNA reads TGTGCCAGCAGTTGGACAGGCTATGGCTACACCTTC. Translating gives CASSWTGYGYTF.

V and J are TRBV13 and TRBJ2-1; a possible D gene is TRBD1 (5 bases). V was pared by 0 bases and J by 7 bases, with 13 bases between. The CDR3 totals 15 residues. The germline V gene has CDR1 PRHDT and CDR2 FYEKMQ (reference sequence). In nucleotides, the CDR3 is TGTGCCAGCAGCTTAGGCAAGGGCTCAGGGAATGAGCAGTTCTTC. It yields the protein CASSLGKGSGNEQFF. Full variable domain (rest looked up from reference TRBV13 and TRBJ2-1): AAGVIQSPRHLIKEKRETATLKCYPIPRHDTVYWYQQGPGQDPQFLISFYEKMQSDKGSIPDRFSAQQFSDYHSELNMSSLELGDSALYFCASSLGKGSGNEQFFGPGTRLTVL.

The gene calls are TRBV6-1 and TRBJ2-2, with D possibly TRBD1 on 5 matching bases. V dropped 9 bases and J dropped 0 bases, with 14 bases sitting between them. The V gene's germline CDR1 is MNHNS and CDR2 SASEGT. This CDR3 is built from 15 residues. As DNA, the CDR3 is TGTGCCAGTTCACAGGACCCTACGAACACCGGGGAGCTGTTTTTT. Its protein is CASSQDPTNTGELFF.

This CDR3 is CASSLDGQGVYEQYF. The DNA of the CDR3 is TGTGCCAGCAGTCTTGATGGACAGGGTGTATACGAGCAGTACTTC. V usage is TRBV27 and J usage is TRBJ2-7; TRBD1 matches at 8 bases. V shed 5 bases, J shed 4 bases, and the junction held 10 bases outside the gene matches. Germline CDR1 and CDR2: MNHEY and SMNVEV (reference sequence). The CDR3 covers 15 residues.

This sequence joins TRBV6-5 and TRBJ1-1; D not resolved. CDR1 and CDR2 from the germline V gene are MNHEY and SVGAGI. Trimming removed 6 bases at V and 4 bases at J, with 15 bases between. The CDR3 contains 14 residues. This CDR3 is CASSYQERATEAFF. For the CDR3, the DNA is TGTGCCAGCAGCTACCAGGAGAGGGCCACTGAAGCTTTCTTT.

The chain is built from TRBV19 and TRBJ1-2; D is uncertain. CDR3 length: 15 residues. V lost 4 bases, J lost 2 bases, and 14 bases lay in between. The germline V gene has CDR1 LNHDA and CDR2 SQIVND (reference sequence). The CDR3 loop is CASSTPFGSNYGYTF. The CDR3 coding sequence is TGTGCCAGTAGTACGCCCTTCGGGAGCAACTATGGCTACACCTTC. Full variable domain (rest looked up from reference TRBV19 and TRBJ1-2): DGGITQSPKYLFRKEGQNVTLSCEQNLNHDAMYWYRQDPGQGLRLIYYSQIVNDFQKGDIAEGYSVSREKKESFPLTVTSAQKNPTAFYLCASSTPFGSNYGYTFGSGTRLTVV.

CDR3 amino acids: CASTDSANQPQHF. CDR3 coding DNA: TGTGCCAGTACCGACTCGGCCAATCAGCCCCAGCATTTT. The chain combines TRBV19 with TRBJ1-5; the D is unclear. CDR1 is LNHDA, CDR2 SQIVND, per germline (reference sequence). Trimming took off 7 bases at V and 3 bases at J, with 10 bases between the two ends. The CDR3 loop spans 13 amino acids.

This chain links TRBV5-3 with TRBJ2-7, with a possible D match to TRBD2 (6 bases). TRBV5-3 is an ORF for which the function is uncertain. The germline V and J ends were trimmed by 4 bases and 7 bases, with 30 bases remaining between them. The CDR3 is 18 amino acids. The CDR3 nucleotides are TGTGCCAGAAGCCTACCAATTCCAGGTTGGCGGGGTAGAGGAGAGCAGTACTTC. This codes for CARSLPIPGWRGRGEQYF.

The chain carries TRBV6-4 and TRBJ2-5; TRBD1 matches at 10 bases. Germline CDR1 reads MRHNA; CDR2 reads SNTAGT. V lost 4 bases, J lost 2 bases, and 7 bases stayed unmatched. The CDR3 runs 16 residues. CDR3: CASSAFSGQGQETQYF. The DNA for the CDR3 is TGTGCCAGCAGTGCCTTCTCGGGACAGGGGCAAGAGACCCAGTACTTC.

This clone was detected only once. The chain uses TRBV7-9 and TRBJ1-1, with TRBD1 matching over 10 bases. Germline trimming cut 5 bases from V and 6 bases from J; bases unmatched to any gene: 12. CDR1 is SEHNR and CDR2 is FQNEAQ in the germline V gene (reference sequence). This CDR3 contains 16 residues. The CDR3 loop is CASSAMGQGISPEAFF. CDR3 nucleotide sequence: TGTGCCAGCAGCGCCATGGGACAGGGGATTAGCCCTGAAGCTTTCTTT.

This rearrangement joins TRBV5-6 to TRBJ2-7, with D tentatively TRBD2 (6 bases). The CDR3 has 16 residues. In germline, CDR1 is SGHDT, CDR2 YYEEEE. V lost 4 bases and J 12 bases, leaving 29 bases between the germline ends. This CDR3 reads CASSDGPGEPYPQRYF. DNA for the CDR3: TGTGCCAGCAGCGATGGACCGGGAGAACCCTACCCCCAGCGGTACTTC.

V gene TRBV6-6 combines with J gene TRBJ1-1, with a possible D match to TRBD1 (6 bases). The length of the CDR3 is 13 residues. Germline CDR1 reads MNHNY; CDR2 reads SVGAGI (reference sequence). V was pared by 6 bases and J by 3 bases, with 11 bases between. CDR3 in amino acids: CASRDSRYTEAFF. The DNA for the CDR3 is TGTGCCAGCAGGGACAGCCGGTACACTGAAGCTTTCTTT.

CDR3 residues: CASSLGLAGGPADTQYF. Written as DNA, the CDR3 is TGTGCCAGCAGCTTAGGACTAGCGGGGGGGCCGGCAGATACGCAGTATTTT. The chain combines TRBV7-2 with TRBJ2-3; 14 positions match TRBD2. Germline lookup yields CDR1 SGHTA and CDR2 FQGNSA. The CDR3 totals 17 residues. With V trimmed by 1 base and J by 4 bases, 4 bases remained unmatched.

This clone was seen a single time. J is TRBJ2-1 and V is TRBV28; 11 bases match TRBD2. This CDR3 spans 16 amino acids. V trimming: 5 bases; J trimming: 3 bases; junction bases outside the gene matches: 6. The V gene's germline CDR1 is MDHEN and CDR2 SYDVKM. The CDR3 coding sequence is TGTGCCAGCAGTCCCCTAGCGGGGGGAATCTACAATGAGCAGTTCTTC. This translates into CASSPLAGGIYNEQFF.

This sequence joins TRBV6-5 and TRBJ2-7, with D maybe TRBD2 (6 bases). Trimming removed 2 bases from V and 4 bases from J, with 12 bases in between. The CDR3 is 14 residues long. In germline, CDR1 is MNHEY, CDR2 SVGAGI. The CDR3 bases are TGTGCCAGCAGTTACACGGCGGGGTCGTACGAGCAGTACTTC. Encoded protein: CASSYTAGSYEQYF.

The chain carries TRBV4-2 and TRBJ2-7; 7 nucleotides agree with TRBD1. CDR1 is LGHNA and CDR2 is YNFKEQ in the germline V gene. CDR3 size: 15 residues. J was trimmed by 2 bases and V by 0 bases; bases with no gene match: 4. CDR3 in amino acids: CASSQEGTVPYEQYF. CDR3 nucleotide sequence: TGTGCCAGCAGCCAAGAAGGGACAGTACCCTACGAGCAGTACTTC.

This chain joins TRBV4-2 and TRBJ2-2; TRBD2 is a possible D gene (6 bases). This CDR3 contains 14 residues. The ends were cut back, 1 base at V and 3 bases at J, with 6 bases in the middle. Per the germline V gene, CDR1 is LGHNA and CDR2 is YNFKEQ. CDR3 residues: CASSQAGDTGELFF. CDR3 DNA sequence: TGTGCCAGCAGCCAAGCGGGGGACACCGGGGAGCTGTTTTTT.

The genes are TRBV4-1 and TRBJ1-5; the match to TRBD1 covers 8 bases. Germline CDR1 reads MGHRA; CDR2 reads YSYEKL. V lost 4 bases and J lost 7; bases outside the gene matches: 21. The CDR3 contains 19 residues. This CDR3 reads CASSRRLAFVAGGLQPQHF. The CDR3 nucleotides read TGCGCCAGCAGCCGAAGATTGGCGTTTGTGGCAGGGGGCTTGCAGCCCCAGCATTTT.

J is TRBJ2-7 and V is TRBV4-1; D might be TRBD1 (6 bases). This CDR3 comprises 17 residues. Trimming shortened V by 4 bases and J by 0 bases, and 19 bases separated the two germline ends. Per the germline V gene, CDR1 is MGHRA and CDR2 is YSYEKL. The CDR3 spells CASSPHLRGYSSYEQYF. As DNA, the CDR3 is TGCGCCAGCAGCCCCCACCTCAGGGGATACAGCTCCTACGAGCAGTACTTC.

The CDR3 region has the DNA TGTGCCAGTAGTATAGATCACGGGGACAGGGGGCGCATATTTGGCTACACCTTC. It encodes CASSIDHGDRGRIFGYTF. The chain is built from TRBV19 and TRBJ1-2; 12 nucleotides line up with TRBD1. The V gene's germline CDR1 is LNHDA and CDR2 SQIVND (reference sequence). J lost 7 bases, V lost 0 bases, and 12 bases had no gene match. The length of the CDR3 is 18 residues. Full variable domain (missing parts from reference TRBV19 and TRBJ1-2): DGGITQSPKYLFRKEGQNVTLSCEQNLNHDAMYWYRQDPGQGLRLIYYSQIVNDFQKGDIAEGYSVSREKKESFPLTVTSAQKNPTAFYLCASSIDHGDRGRIFGYTFGSGTRLTVV.

The rearrangement joins TRBV19 to TRBJ1-2, with a weak D call TRBD1 (5 bases). The ends were cut back, 3 bases at V and 6 bases at J, with 14 bases in the middle. Germline CDR1 reads LNHDA; CDR2 reads SQIVND (reference sequence). The CDR3 runs 14 residues. The DNA for the CDR3 is TGTGCCAGTAGTATTCTCAGGGTAGAGGATGGCTACACCTTC. Protein sequence: CASSILRVEDGYTF.

This clone has only a few counts. The J gene is TRBJ2-5, the V gene TRBV10-3; D may be TRBD2 (6 bases). V was trimmed by 2 bases and J by 4 bases, leaving 11 bases between them. The germline V gene encodes CDR1 ENHRY and CDR2 SYGVKD. The CDR3 contains 14 residues. This CDR3 reads CAISEIGGAETQYF. CDR3 bases: TGTGCCATCAGTGAGATCGGGGGAGCAGAGACCCAGTACTTC.

V is TRBV6-1 and J is TRBJ2-2; TRBD1 matches 10 bases. V shed 3 bases, J shed 3 bases, and the junction held 1 base outside the gene matches. This CDR3 comprises 15 residues. Germline CDR1 MNHNS, CDR2 SASEGT. This CDR3 is CASSEGTGDTGELFF. In DNA form, the CDR3 reads TGTGCCAGCAGTGAGGGGACAGGGGACACCGGGGAGCTGTTTTTT.

The chain recombines TRBV6-1 with TRBJ2-6; no clear D. V lost 6 bases and J 2 bases, leaving 11 bases between the germline ends. Germline lookup yields CDR1 MNHNS and CDR2 SASEGT. This CDR3 comprises 15 residues. Written as DNA, the CDR3 is TGTGCCAGCAGGCTTAGTGGTACTGGGGCCAACGTCCTGACTTTC. It codes for CASRLSGTGANVLTF.

The chain carries TRBV6-1 and TRBJ2-2, with 7 bases aligning to TRBD1. CDR3 length: 14 amino acids. Germline V gene lookup returns CDR1 MNHNS and CDR2 SASEGT. Trimming took 5 bases from V and 3 from J; bases not matched to a gene: 3. The CDR3 nucleotides read TGTGCCAGCAGTTGGCAGGGGGACACCGGGGAGCTGTTTTTT. As protein: CASSWQGDTGELFF.

The chain links TRBV9 to TRBJ1-3; TRBD1 matches at 7 bases. CDR1 SGDLS and CDR2 YYNGEE come from the germline V gene. CDR3 size: 18 residues. With 0 bases clipped from V and 1 base from J, the junction kept 10 bases outside the gene matches. CDR3 region: CASSVGDDRVWSGNTIYF. In nucleotides, the CDR3 is TGTGCCAGCAGCGTAGGGGACGACAGGGTTTGGTCTGGAAACACCATATATTTT. Supplemented by reference TRBV9 and TRBJ1-3, the full variable domain reads DSGVTQTPKHLITATGQRVTLRCSPRSGDLSVYWYQQSLDQGLQFLIQYYNGEERAKGNILERFSAQQFPDLHSELNLSSLELGDSALYFCASSVGDDRVWSGNTIYFGEGSWLTVV.

The chain recombines TRBV6-5 with TRBJ2-7; D remains unclear. Deletions cut 0 bases from V and 3 bases from J, with 6 bases between. The CDR3 consists of 13 residues. CDR1 is MNHEY and CDR2 is SVGAGI in the germline V gene. CDR3 DNA sequence: TGTGCCAGCAGTTACTCGAGAGACTACGAGCAGTACTTC. Translating it yields CASSYSRDYEQYF.